The 5 T cell receptor beta chains reported below all come from one sample, sequenced in a study of blood T cells in healthy people across ages. Combining a sample-barcoded 5' primer with a J-beta primer mix, a second PCR ran for about 7 to 11 cycles. Each CDR3 protein gets one entry after TCRdb re-called the 5' RACE reads with MiXCR. The table has about 1.8 million distinct CDR3 sequences, less than 50% seen once. What was sequenced was blood. These TCRs come from a woman aged 35 to 49 in good health.

The rearrangement uses TRBV6-2 or TRBV6-3 and TRBJ2-3; D is tentatively TRBD1 or TRBD2 (5 bases each). The CDR3 extends over 14 amino acids. Per the germline V gene, CDR1 is MNHEY and CDR2 is SVGEGT. Between the trimmed V and J ends, which lost 5 bases and 11 bases, there was a span of 20 bases. CDR3 nucleotides: TGTGCCAGCAGTAACCGGGGCCCCAAGTTACAGCAGTATTTT. Amino acid sequence: CASSNRGPKLQQYF.

The genes are TRBV6-2 or TRBV6-3 and TRBJ2-7, with D perhaps TRBD1 (6 bases). CDR3 length: 17 amino acids. Deletions cut 6 bases from V and 1 base from J, with 22 bases between. Germline V gene lookup returns CDR1 MNHEY and CDR2 SVGEGT. CDR3 sequence: CASRDQHQGTHSYEQYF. In DNA form, the CDR3 reads TGTGCCAGCAGGGACCAACACCAGGGGACCCATTCCTACGAGCAGTACTTC.

The V and J genes are TRBV20-1 and TRBJ1-4; D is undetermined. CDR1 is DFQATT and CDR2 is SNEGSKA in the germline V gene (reference sequence). The ends were cut back, 3 bases at V and 7 bases at J, with 9 bases in the middle. This CDR3 has 12 residues. The CDR3 sequence: CSASRWSEKLFF. As DNA, the CDR3 is TGCAGTGCTAGCAGATGGAGTGAAAAACTGTTTTTT.

The table lists this clonotype with a few counts. The chain recombines TRBV5-5 with TRBJ2-1; 8 bases fit TRBD1. CDR1 and CDR2 (germline): SGHKS, YYEKEE (reference sequence). J lost 8 bases, V lost 4 bases, and 8 bases had no gene match. CDR3 length: 14 residues. CDR3 coding DNA: TGTGCCAGCAGCCCCGGGACAGGAGGGTATGAGCAGTTCTTC. It translates to CASSPGTGGYEQFF.

V usage is TRBV29-1 and J usage is TRBJ1-2; 7 bases fit TRBD1. V shed 7 bases, J shed 4 bases, and the junction held 12 bases outside the gene matches. Looked up from germline, CDR1 is SQVTM and CDR2 is ANQGSEA. The CDR3 length is 14 residues. This CDR3 is CSAAQGLGGYGYTF. The CDR3, as DNA: TGCAGCGCGGCACAGGGGCTGGGGGGCTATGGCTACACCTTC. Based on the CDR3 plus reference TRBV29-1 and TRBJ1-2, the full variable domain is SAVISQKPSRDICQRGTSLTIQCQVDSQVTMMFWYRQQPGQSLTLIATANQGSEATYESGFVIDKFPISRPNLTFSTLTVSNMSPEDSSIYLCSAAQGLGGYGYTFGSGTRLTVV.